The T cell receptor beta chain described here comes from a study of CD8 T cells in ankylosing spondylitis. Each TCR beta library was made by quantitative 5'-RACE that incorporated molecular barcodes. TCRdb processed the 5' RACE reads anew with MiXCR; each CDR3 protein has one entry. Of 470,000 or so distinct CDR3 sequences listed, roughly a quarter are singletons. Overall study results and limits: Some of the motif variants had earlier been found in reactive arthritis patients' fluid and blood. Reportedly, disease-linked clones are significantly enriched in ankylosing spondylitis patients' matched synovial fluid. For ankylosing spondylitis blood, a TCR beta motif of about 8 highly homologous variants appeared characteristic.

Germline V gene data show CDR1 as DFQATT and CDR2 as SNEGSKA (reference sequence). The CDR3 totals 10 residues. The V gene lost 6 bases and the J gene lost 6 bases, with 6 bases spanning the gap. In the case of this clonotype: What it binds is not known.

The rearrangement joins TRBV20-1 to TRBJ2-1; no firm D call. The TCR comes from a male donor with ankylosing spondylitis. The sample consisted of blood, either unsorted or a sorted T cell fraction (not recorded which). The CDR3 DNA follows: TGCAGTGCCATATCCAATGAGCAGTTCTTC. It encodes CSAISNEQFF.